This T cell receptor (beta chain) came from a study of blood T cell repertoires in COVID-19. Study context: Nucleic acid was either cDNA or gDNA, and it came from T cells, B-cell-depleted T cells, or PBMCs.

Clones were sequenced by immunoSEQ multiplex PCR, and TCRdb holds only the in-frame ones, with some missing. The data show approximately 97,000 clones, over 75% seen once. The V gene end was trimmed by 2 bases and the J gene end by 2 bases; junction bases not matched to a gene: 3. From germline, CDR1 is SGHRS and CDR2 YFSETQ. The CDR3 sequence is 15 residues long. The rearrangement joins TRBV5-1 to TRBJ2-5; 10 bases match TRBD1. The source of this sequence is a human donor in a cohort sampled during active COVID-19. Input material: peripheral blood. CDR3: CASSLGQGVQETQYF. In nucleotides, the CDR3 is TGCGCCAGCAGCTTAGGACAGGGGGTTCAAGAGACCCAGTACTTC.